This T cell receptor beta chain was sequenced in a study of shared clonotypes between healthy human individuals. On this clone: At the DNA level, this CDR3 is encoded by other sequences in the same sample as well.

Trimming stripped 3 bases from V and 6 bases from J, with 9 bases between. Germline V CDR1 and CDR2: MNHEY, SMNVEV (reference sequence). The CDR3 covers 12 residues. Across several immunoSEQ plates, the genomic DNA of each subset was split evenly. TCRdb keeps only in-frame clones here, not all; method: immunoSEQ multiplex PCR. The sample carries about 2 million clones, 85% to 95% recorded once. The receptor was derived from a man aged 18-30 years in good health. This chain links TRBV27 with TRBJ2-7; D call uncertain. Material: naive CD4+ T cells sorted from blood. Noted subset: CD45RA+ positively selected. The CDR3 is CASSFWGREQYF. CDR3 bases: TGTGCCAGCAGTTTCTGGGGTCGCGAGCAGTACTTC.